This TCR beta chain was profiled in a study of tumor and adjacent non-tumor tissue in lung cancer. This clonotype turned up a few times. Being one base from a much bigger clone, this may be a read error. This CDR3 is missing its conserved last phenylalanine or tryptophan, likely due to a read error. No cell sorting was done before RNA was extracted from the tissue. This non-tumor lung sample came from over 3 cm beyond the tumor edge. Germline V CDR1 and CDR2: MNHNY, SVGAGI (reference sequence). J lost 7 bases, V lost 6 bases, and 7 bases had no gene match. The CDR3 extends over 13 amino acids. TCRbeta libraries were built with three rounds of nested PCR, modified from ARM-PCR. TCRdb fed the multiplex PCR reads into MiXCR, producing one record per CDR3 protein. This table has some 99,000 distinct CDR3 sequences, 62% appearing once.

Sequencing input: distant non-tumor lung tissue. The chain combines TRBV6-6 with TRBJ1-1; 8 bases are shared with TRBD1. The receptor was isolated from a man aged 55 to 69 with non-small cell lung cancer. The CDR3 DNA sequence: TGTGCCAGCAGCACGGACAGGGTAGGTGAAGCTTTCTCT. This encodes CASSTDRVGEAFS.